The T cell receptor (beta chain) under discussion was sequenced for a study of metastatic and nonmetastatic thyroid tumors. Each patient went into thyroid surgery without having received any treatment. This clone was counted ten times or more. In the source study's methods: The distant-metastasis classifier for papillary thyroid cancer was built from CDR3 differences across clinicopathological groups. TCRdb reprocessed the PCR reads via MiXCR. The V and J calls and clone size come from TCRdb's table, not from the authors' own analysis. The sample shows approximately 22,000 clones, approximately 30% of them seen only once. The sequenced sample was blood. The TCR originated in a female donor with papillary thyroid cancer or a benign thyroid nodule (not recorded which). Some clones in this sample may be carry-over from other donors' samples.

In DNA form, the CDR3 reads TGTGCCAGTAGTATGCGGGGGGGCAGGGGATATACGCAGTATTTT. Translated, it gives CASSMRGGRGYTQYF. The chain has TRBV19 and TRBJ2-3; 9 bases map to TRBD2. Germline V gives CDR1 LNHDA, CDR2 SQIVND (reference sequence). Trimming at V came to 3 bases and at J to 7 bases, leaving 8 bases not matched to a gene. The CDR3 contains 15 residues.